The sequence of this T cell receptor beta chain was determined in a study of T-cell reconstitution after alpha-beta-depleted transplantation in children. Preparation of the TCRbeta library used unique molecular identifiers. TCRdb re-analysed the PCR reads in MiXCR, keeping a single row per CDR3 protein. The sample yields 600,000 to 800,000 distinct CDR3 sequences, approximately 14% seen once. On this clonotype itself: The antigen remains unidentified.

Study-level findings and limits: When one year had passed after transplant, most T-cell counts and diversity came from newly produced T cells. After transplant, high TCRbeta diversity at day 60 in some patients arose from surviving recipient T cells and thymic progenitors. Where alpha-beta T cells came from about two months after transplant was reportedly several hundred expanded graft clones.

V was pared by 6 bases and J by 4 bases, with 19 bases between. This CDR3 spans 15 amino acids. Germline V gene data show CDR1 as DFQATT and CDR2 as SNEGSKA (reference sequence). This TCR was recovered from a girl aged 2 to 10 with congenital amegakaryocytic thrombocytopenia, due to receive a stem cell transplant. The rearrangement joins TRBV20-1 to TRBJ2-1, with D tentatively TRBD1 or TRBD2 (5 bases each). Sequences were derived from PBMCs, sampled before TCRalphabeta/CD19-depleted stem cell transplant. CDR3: CSAILMGVVYNEQFF. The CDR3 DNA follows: TGCAGTGCCATTTTAATGGGGGTTGTTTACAATGAGCAGTTCTTC.